This T cell receptor (beta chain) was recorded in a study of blood T cell repertoires in COVID-19. This CDR3 has 15 amino acids. Trimming at V came to 4 bases and at J to 6 bases, leaving 5 bases not matched to a gene. From germline, CDR1 is LNHDA and CDR2 SQIVND (reference sequence). The method was immunoSEQ multiplex PCR; TCRdb's version includes in-frame clones alone and lacks a portion of them. Of around 320,000 clones listed, roughly 87% are singletons. The TCR was taken from a man aged 18 to 29 with active or convalescent COVID-19. Material: peripheral blood. This chain uses TRBV19 with TRBJ2-3; 12 positions agree with TRBD2. Written as DNA, the CDR3 is TGTGCCAGTAGTACATTCGGGACTAGCGGGGATACGCAGTATTTT. It translates to CASSTFGTSGDTQYF.